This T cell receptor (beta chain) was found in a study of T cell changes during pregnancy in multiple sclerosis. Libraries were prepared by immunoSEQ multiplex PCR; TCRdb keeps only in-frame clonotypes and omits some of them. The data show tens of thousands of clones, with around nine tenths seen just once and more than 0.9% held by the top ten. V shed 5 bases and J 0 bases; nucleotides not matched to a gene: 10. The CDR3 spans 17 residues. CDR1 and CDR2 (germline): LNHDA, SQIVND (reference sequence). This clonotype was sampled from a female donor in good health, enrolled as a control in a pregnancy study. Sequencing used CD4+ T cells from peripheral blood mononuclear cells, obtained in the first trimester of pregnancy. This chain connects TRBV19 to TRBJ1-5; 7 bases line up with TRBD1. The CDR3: CASSFRQGFDSNQPQHF. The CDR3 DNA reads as TGTGCCAGTAGTTTCCGACAGGGTTTTGATAGCAATCAGCCCCAGCATTTT.